The 22 T cell receptor beta chains reported below all come from one sample, sequenced in a study of CD8+ T cells in alopecia areata. Sequencing templates came from extracted RNA that was reverse transcribed into cDNA. Some clones are missing from TCRdb's copy, which holds only in-frame ones; the method was immunoSEQ multiplex PCR. The data contain around 100,000 clones, about two fifths of them singletons. Specimen: CD4+ T cells sorted from blood. The receptor set was obtained from a human donor with alopecia areata.

In DNA, the CDR3 is TGTGCCAGCAGCTTGGTTAGCCCCCCGAGGACCGGGGAGCTGTTTTTT. This translates into CASSLVSPPRTGELFF. The chain combines TRBV5-6 with TRBJ2-2; the D is unclear. The germline V gene encodes CDR1 SGHDT and CDR2 YYEEEE. Trimming removed 0 bases at V and 5 bases at J, with 14 bases between. The CDR3 sequence is 16 residues long.

This chain connects TRBV7-9 to TRBJ2-7; D remains unclear. CDR3 length: 13 amino acids. V was pared by 1 base and J by 2 bases, with 6 bases between. Per the germline V gene, CDR1 is SEHNR and CDR2 is FQNEAQ (reference sequence). In DNA form, the CDR3 reads TGTGCCAGCAGCTTAGAACAGCCCTACGAGCAGTACTTC. Its translation is CASSLEQPYEQYF. Full variable domain (missing parts from reference TRBV7-9 and TRBJ2-7): DTGVSQNPRHKITKRGQNVTFRCDPISEHNRLYWYRQTLGQGPEFLTYFQNEAQLEKSRLLSDRFSAERPKGSFSTLEIQRTEQGDSAMYLCASSLEQPYEQYFGPGTRLTVT.

V and J are TRBV15 and TRBJ1-2, with TRBD1 identical over 7 bases. Germline V gene sequence: CDR1 LNHNV, CDR2 YYDKDF (reference sequence). This CDR3 has 15 residues. The V gene end was trimmed by 1 base and the J gene end by 3 bases; junction bases not matched to a gene: 5. The CDR3 protein is CATSRGRGDDYGYTF. DNA of the CDR3: TGTGCCACCAGCAGAGGCAGGGGGGACGACTATGGCTACACCTTC.

V and J are TRBV29-1 and TRBJ2-2, with a tentative D call TRBD1 (6 bases). CDR1 is SQVTM and CDR2 is ANQGSEA in the germline V gene. Trimming pared 8 bases from V and 4 bases from J, leaving 14 bases between. This CDR3 is built from 13 residues. The CDR3: CSINRVGTGELFF. CDR3 coding DNA: TGCAGCATTAACAGGGTCGGCACCGGGGAGCTGTTTTTT.

The chain recombines TRBV29-1 with TRBJ2-3; D call uncertain. Germline CDR1 and CDR2: SQVTM and ANQGSEA. V was clipped by 2 bases and J by 5 bases, with 11 bases between them. This CDR3 has 13 amino acids. CDR3 loop: CSVEIGLGDTQYF. The CDR3 nucleotides are TGCAGCGTTGAAATTGGGTTGGGAGATACGCAGTATTTT.

The J gene is TRBJ2-5, the V gene TRBV28, with TRBD2 identical over 7 bases. The germline gives CDR1 MDHEN, CDR2 SYDVKM. The CDR3 extends over 15 amino acids. After removal of 3 bases from V and 3 bases from J, the junction contained 7 bases not matched to a gene. The CDR3 DNA reads as TGTGCCAGCAGTTTGCTGTACAGCGGGAAAGAGACCCAGTACTTC. Protein sequence: CASSLLYSGKETQYF.

The rearrangement links TRBV6-1 to TRBJ1-5; D not certain. V was cut by 0 bases and J by 12 bases, with 12 bases left in between. CDR3 length: 13 residues. Per the germline V gene, CDR1 is MNHNS and CDR2 is SASEGT. The CDR3 reads CASSEAAALIQHF. The DNA of the CDR3 is TGTGCCAGCAGTGAAGCGGCAGCCCTTATCCAGCATTTT.

This clone was recorded a few times. The chain carries TRBV7-9 and TRBJ2-7; no clear D gene. The CDR3 is 14 amino acids. The V gene's germline CDR1 is SEHNR and CDR2 FQNEAQ (reference sequence). Between the trimmed V and J ends, which lost 2 bases and 4 bases, there was a span of 12 bases. CDR3: CASSLLPRPYEQYF. CDR3 DNA sequence: TGTGCCAGCAGCTTACTCCCCAGGCCTTACGAGCAGTACTTC.

This chain joins TRBV4-1 and TRBJ2-5, with D perhaps assigned TRBD1 or TRBD2 (5 bases each). The CDR3 length is 15 residues. The V end lost 5 bases, the J end lost 5 bases, and 18 bases lay between the germline ends. CDR1 and CDR2 (germline): MGHRA, YSYEKL. The CDR3 DNA is TGCGCCAGCAGCGCTATCCGCCGGGACGCTGAGACCCAGTACTTC. Translation: CASSAIRRDAETQYF.

The CDR3 sequence: CASRYGRSYEQYF. The CDR3 DNA is TGTGCCAGCAGATACGGGCGGAGCTACGAGCAGTACTTC. The chain combines TRBV6-5 with TRBJ2-7; D call uncertain. The CDR3 sequence is 13 residues long. From germline, CDR1 is MNHEY and CDR2 SVGAGI. Trimming removed 6 bases at V and 3 bases at J, with 12 bases between.

This clone showed up just a few times. J is TRBJ2-1 and V is TRBV7-6, with 7 bases fitting TRBD1. This CDR3 region has 16 residues. The junction had 7 bases not matched to a gene; V was cut back by 5 bases and J by 0 bases. Germline V gene lookup returns CDR1 SGHVS and CDR2 FNYEAQ. CDR3 sequence reads: CASSEQGIYSYNEQFF. CDR3 nucleotide sequence: TGTGCCAGCAGCGAACAGGGGATCTACTCCTACAATGAGCAGTTCTTC.

The chain combines TRBV15 with TRBJ2-7; D is unclear. CDR1 is LNHNV, CDR2 YYDKDF, per germline (reference sequence). The V and J ends lost 1 base and 4 bases respectively, with 8 bases between them. The CDR3 extends over 13 amino acids. The CDR3 loop is CATSRVLGYEQYF. Here the CDR3 DNA reads TGTGCCACCAGCAGAGTTTTGGGTTACGAGCAGTACTTC.

This chain joins TRBV23-1 and TRBJ2-7, with TRBD1 identical over 9 bases. Being an ORF, TRBV23-1 has a function that is uncertain. J gave up 9 bases and V 3 bases, and 15 bases lay outside the gene matches. CDR3 size: 16 residues. CDR3 sequence reads: CASSQSGGQGNRVQYF. CDR3 bases: TGCGCCAGCAGTCAGTCCGGAGGACAGGGGAATAGGGTGCAGTACTTC.

In this sample, this clone turned up a few times. The chain couples TRBV10-3 to TRBJ2-5; TRBD1 aligns across 12 bases. This CDR3 is built from 15 residues. Per the germline V gene, CDR1 is ENHRY and CDR2 is SYGVKD. V lost 10 bases, J lost 7 bases, and 13 bases stayed unmatched. The CDR3 DNA reads as TGTGCCACGGGACAGGGGGCGTTGGGAGGCGCGACCCAGTACTTC. Protein: CATGQGALGGATQYF.

This chain uses TRBV6-6 with TRBJ2-5, with D perhaps assigned TRBD1 or TRBD2 (5 bases each). The J call may be incorrect, as the DNA end agrees better with TRBJ2-7. Per germline, CDR1 MNHNY and CDR2 SVGAGI (reference sequence). CDR3 length equals 13 residues. The CDR3 loop is CASSTGTDYEQYF. DNA of the CDR3: TGTGCCAGCAGTACGGGGACCGACTACGAGCAGTACTTC.

The rearrangement links TRBV18 to TRBJ2-6; the D call may be TRBD1 or TRBD2 (5 bases each). The CDR3 runs 14 residues. V dropped 6 bases and J dropped 4 bases, with 10 bases sitting between them. Looked up from germline, CDR1 is KGHSH and CDR2 is LQKENI. In DNA, the CDR3 is TGTGCCAGCTCTACCGGGGCCGGGGCCAACGTCCTGACTTTC. It yields the protein CASSTGAGANVLTF.

The chain links TRBV5-1 to TRBJ2-4; D is uncertain. CDR1 is SGHRS, CDR2 YFSETQ, per germline. This CDR3 is 14 amino acids long. V was trimmed by 0 bases and J by 5 bases, leaving 9 bases between them. In DNA, the CDR3 is TGCGCCAGCAGCTTGGGTCCAGCTGAAAACATTCAGTACTTC. Translated: CASSLGPAENIQYF.

This clone turned up a few times. J is TRBJ2-7 and V is TRBV2, with TRBD2 matching 8 bases. Germline assignment: CDR1 SNHLY and CDR2 FYNNEI. With V trimmed by 6 bases and J by 3 bases, 7 bases remained unmatched. The CDR3 consists of 14 residues. CDR3 in DNA: TGTGCCAGCAGGGGACTAGAAGGGAGCTACGAGCAGTACTTC. Translating it yields CASRGLEGSYEQYF.

This chain uses TRBV29-1 with TRBJ2-7; 8 nucleotides agree with TRBD1. The CDR3 runs 13 residues. V trimming: 5 bases; J trimming: 5 bases; junction bases outside the gene matches: 8. Germline loops: CDR1 SQVTM, CDR2 ANQGSEA. CDR3 amino acids: CSVRQGRSDEQYF. The CDR3, as DNA: TGCAGCGTTCGACAGGGGAGAAGCGACGAGCAGTACTTC.

The rearrangement links TRBV15 to TRBJ2-7, with a tentative D call TRBD2 (5 bases). The CDR3 has 14 residues. Germline lookup yields CDR1 LNHNV and CDR2 YYDKDF (reference sequence). V was shortened by 4 bases and J by 6 bases, with 16 bases between the two germline ends. The CDR3 coding sequence is TGTGCCACCAGCACCCGAACCGGACTCTCCGAGCAGTACTTC. Its protein product is CATSTRTGLSEQYF.

A single count supports this clone. The chain recombines TRBV5-1 with TRBJ2-6; 7 bases are a match to TRBD2. The CDR3 runs 15 residues. Germline V lookup: CDR1 SGHRS, CDR2 YFSETQ. Losses at the gene ends were 3 bases for V and 3 bases for J; bases not matched to a gene: 3. CDR3 sequence (DNA): TGCGCCAGCAGCTGGGAGGGTATTGGGGCCAACGTCCTGACTTTC. Amino acid sequence: CASSWEGIGANVLTF. Full variable domain (missing parts from reference TRBV5-1 and TRBJ2-6): KAGVTQTPRYLIKTRGQQVTLSCSPISGHRSVSWYQQTPGQGLQFLFEYFSETQRNKGNFPGRFSGRQFSNSRSEMNVSTLELGDSALYLCASSWEGIGANVLTFGAGSRLTVL.

In this sample, this clone turned up a few times. V gene TRBV27 combines with J gene TRBJ2-2; D remains ambiguous. V was clipped by 1 base and J by 6 bases, with 6 bases between them. Per the germline V gene, CDR1 is MNHEY and CDR2 is SMNVEV (reference sequence). The CDR3 loop spans 13 amino acids. The CDR3 DNA follows: TGTGCCAGCAGTTTATTTATTGCCGGGGAGCTGTTTTTT. Amino acids: CASSLFIAGELFF.